The rows below give T cell receptor beta chains drawn from one sample of a study of shared clonotypes between healthy human individuals. Some clones are missing from TCRdb's copy, which holds only in-frame ones; the method was immunoSEQ multiplex PCR. Of 1.5 million to 2.5 million clones in the sample, roughly 94% were seen once. Sequencing was carried out using naive CD8+ T cells sorted from blood. The receptors originated from a young man in good health. Each CDR3 is given with its conserved first and last residue. Fields, in order: V gene, D gene, clone size, J gene, CDR3 protein, CDR3 DNA. D genes are given only for firm matches. Clone size is given for some rows only: seen once, a few or many times, or a class if the clone is expanded.

V gene: TRBV7-9; D gene: NA; clone size: NA; J gene: TRBJ1-1; CDR3 protein: CASSWTGTEAFF; CDR3 DNA: TGTGCCAGCAGCTGGACTGGGACTGAAGCTTTCTTT
V gene: TRBV7-6; D gene: NA; clone size: once; J gene: TRBJ1-1; CDR3 protein: CASSLDKGGEEGTEAFF; CDR3 DNA: TGTGCCAGCAGCTTAGATAAGGGGGGTGAAGAGGGAACTGAAGCTTTCTTT
V gene: TRBV28; D gene: NA; clone size: NA; J gene: TRBJ2-2; CDR3 protein: CASSFRNDELFF; CDR3 DNA: TGTGCCAGCAGTTTCCGTAACGACGAGCTGTTTTTT
V gene: TRBV28; D gene: NA; clone size: once; J gene: TRBJ1-4; CDR3 protein: CASSPVGVNEKLFF; CDR3 DNA: TGTGCCAGCAGTCCGGTGGGAGTTAATGAAAAACTGTTTTTT
V gene: TRBV7-9; D gene: TRBD1; clone size: NA; J gene: TRBJ2-1; CDR3 protein: CASSPGTGIHNEQFF; CDR3 DNA: TGTGCCAGCAGCCCTGGGACAGGGATTCACAATGAGCAGTTCTTC
V gene: TRBV6-1; D gene: TRBD1; clone size: NA; J gene: TRBJ1-2; CDR3 protein: CASSGRQGVYGYTF; CDR3 DNA: TGTGCCAGCAGTGGACGACAGGGAGTCTATGGCTACACCTTC
V gene: TRBV4-3; D gene: NA; clone size: NA; J gene: TRBJ1-1; CDR3 protein: CASSTPRATFMNTEAFF; CDR3 DNA: TGCGCCAGCAGCACCCCCAGGGCGACCTTCATGAACACTGAAGCTTTCTTT
V gene: TRBV7-8; D gene: NA; clone size: NA; J gene: TRBJ2-5; CDR3 protein: CASSSQDLQETQYF; CDR3 DNA: TGTGCCAGCAGCTCTCAGGATTTACAAGAGACCCAGTACTTC
V gene: TRBV5-1; D gene: TRBD2; clone size: NA; J gene: TRBJ2-5; CDR3 protein: CASSWAAGVLQETQYF; CDR3 DNA: TGCGCCAGCAGCTGGGCTGCGGGGGTGCTCCAAGAGACCCAGTACTTC
V gene: TRBV2; D gene: NA; clone size: few; J gene: TRBJ1-3; CDR3 protein: CASSELGILYF; CDR3 DNA: TGTGCCAGCAGTGAATTAGGGATTTTATATTTT
V gene: TRBV27; D gene: NA; clone size: NA; J gene: TRBJ1-1; CDR3 protein: CASSSAGITEAFF; CDR3 DNA: TGTGCCAGCAGTTCGGCAGGGATCACTGAAGCTTTCTTT
V gene: TRBV9; D gene: TRBD2; clone size: NA; J gene: TRBJ2-1; CDR3 protein: CASSASGGARDEQFF; CDR3 DNA: TGTGCCAGCAGCGCGAGCGGGGGGGCCAGGGATGAGCAGTTCTTC
V gene: TRBV7-9; D gene: NA; clone size: NA; J gene: TRBJ1-3; CDR3 protein: CASSATLDSGNTIYF; CDR3 DNA: TGTGCCAGCAGCGCAACACTGGACTCTGGAAACACCATATATTTT
V gene: TRBV5-6; D gene: TRBD1; clone size: NA; J gene: TRBJ2-3; CDR3 protein: CASSPVRGFPDTQYF; CDR3 DNA: TGTGCCAGCAGCCCAGTCAGGGGGTTCCCAGATACGCAGTATTTT
V gene: TRBV5-1; D gene: TRBD2; clone size: NA; J gene: TRBJ2-7; CDR3 protein: CASSLDLIRGSSYEQYF; CDR3 DNA: TGCGCCAGCAGCTTGGATCTAATTCGCGGGAGCTCCTACGAGCAGTACTTC
V gene: TRBV4-3; D gene: NA; clone size: NA; J gene: TRBJ1-4; CDR3 protein: CASSQLLTEQEKLFF; CDR3 DNA: TGCGCCAGCAGCCAACTCCTGACGGAACAGGAAAAACTGTTTTTT
V gene: TRBV13; D gene: NA; clone size: NA; J gene: TRBJ2-3; CDR3 protein: CASSPPATGPADTQYF; CDR3 DNA: TGTGCCAGCAGCCCCCCCGCGACAGGACCGGCAGATACGCAGTATTTT
V gene: TRBV13; D gene: TRBD2; clone size: NA; J gene: TRBJ2-7; CDR3 protein: CASSIGTSGLGPEQYF; CDR3 DNA: TGTGCCAGCAGCATCGGGACTAGCGGACTTGGGCCCGAGCAGTACTTC